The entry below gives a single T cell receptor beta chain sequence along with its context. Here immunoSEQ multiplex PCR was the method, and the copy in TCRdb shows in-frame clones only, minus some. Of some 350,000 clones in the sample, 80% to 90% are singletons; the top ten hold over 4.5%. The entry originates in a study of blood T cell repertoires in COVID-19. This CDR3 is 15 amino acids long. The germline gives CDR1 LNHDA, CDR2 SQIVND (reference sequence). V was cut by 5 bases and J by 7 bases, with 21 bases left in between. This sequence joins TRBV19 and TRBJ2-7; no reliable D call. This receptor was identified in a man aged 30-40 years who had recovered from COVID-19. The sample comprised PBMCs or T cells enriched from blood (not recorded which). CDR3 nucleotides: TGTGCCAGTAGTCTCCGATTCCCCCCCGGAGAGGAGCAGTACTTC. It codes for CASSLRFPPGEEQYF. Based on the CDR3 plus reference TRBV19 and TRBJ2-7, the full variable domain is DGGITQSPKYLFRKEGQNVTLSCEQNLNHDAMYWYRQDPGQGLRLIYYSQIVNDFQKGDIAEGYSVSREKKESFPLTVTSAQKNPTAFYLCASSLRFPPGEEQYFGPGTRLTVT.